At least ten counts were recorded for the clone carrying this TCR beta chain. Its target is not known. The source of the sample is a study of CD8 T cells in ankylosing spondylitis. Study-wide findings and caveats: Disease-linked clones reportedly concentrated significantly in matched ankylosing spondylitis synovial fluid.

MiXCR was run by TCRdb on the 5' RACE reads, yielding one entry per CDR3 protein. Among more than 150,000 distinct CDR3 sequences listed, around a sixth were seen once. Germline V gene sequence: CDR1 SGHNT, CDR2 YENEEA. Trimming removed 8 bases from V and 16 bases from J, with 24 bases in between. The length of the CDR3 is 13 residues. The material sequenced was blood, either unsorted or a sorted T cell fraction (not recorded which). This TCR came from a male donor under 30 with ankylosing spondylitis or in good health (not recorded which). This rearrangement joins TRBV11-3 to TRBJ2-1; possibly TRBD1 or TRBD2 for D (5 bases each). The CDR3: CASGPPRSGTAFF. The CDR3 DNA follows: TGTGCCAGCGGCCCTCCGCGATCCGGGACCGCCTTCTTC.